The 12 T cell receptor beta chains presented below share a single source sample, sequenced in a study of blood T cell repertoires in COVID-19. Here immunoSEQ multiplex PCR was the method, and the copy in TCRdb shows in-frame clones only, minus some. The table shows 200,000 to 250,000 clones, with approximately 90% occurring only once. Sample: peripheral blood. The receptors here all came from a man between 18 and 29 years old with active or convalescent COVID-19.

This clone occurred a few times. An end of the junction differs from the germline gene, which may be a read error. The gene calls are TRBV7-7 and TRBJ2-1; D may be TRBD2 (5 bases). Germline lookup yields CDR1 SSHAT and CDR2 FNYEAQ (reference sequence). The CDR3 has 14 residues. For the CDR3, the DNA is TGTGCTAGCAGCTTAGGCACGGTGGGCGGGGAGCAGTTCTTC. It specifies CASSLGTVGGEQFF.

Turning to this clone: Other DNA sequences within the sample encode an identical CDR3. The chain combines TRBV5-1 with TRBJ1-1; D remains unclear. Germline-derived CDR1 and CDR2 are SGHRS and YFSETQ. The CDR3 length is 13 residues. Trimming removed 0 bases from V and 2 bases from J, with 5 bases in between. The CDR3 sequence: CASSLAVNTEAFF. The CDR3 nucleotides read TGCGCCAGCAGCTTGGCCGTAAACACTGAAGCTTTCTTT. The variable domain in full, completed from reference TRBV5-1 and TRBJ1-1, reads KAGVTQTPRYLIKTRGQQVTLSCSPISGHRSVSWYQQTPGQGLQFLFEYFSETQRNKGNFPGRFSGRQFSNSRSEMNVSTLELGDSALYLCASSLAVNTEAFFGQGTRLTVV.

This sequence joins TRBV10-3 and TRBJ2-1; the D gene is possibly TRBD2 (6 bases). The germline V gene has CDR1 ENHRY and CDR2 SYGVKD. V was cut by 4 bases and J by 4 bases, with 17 bases left in between. CDR3 length equals 16 residues. The DNA for the CDR3 is TGTGCCATCAGTGGTATAATGGACTACCAATACAATGAGCAGTTCTTC. Residues: CAISGIMDYQYNEQFF.

The J gene is TRBJ1-6, the V gene TRBV7-2; TRBD1 might be the D (5 bases). Germline CDR1 is SGHTA and CDR2 is FQGNSA. V dropped 4 bases and J dropped 1 base, with 8 bases sitting between them. The CDR3 runs to 15 residues. The CDR3 sequence: CASSYQGSYNSPLHF. Written as DNA, the CDR3 is TGTGCCAGCAGCTACCAGGGATCCTATAATTCACCCCTCCACTTT.

J is TRBJ2-4 and V is TRBV6-2 or TRBV6-3; 10 bases map to TRBD2. CDR3 length: 16 residues. The V and J ends lost 7 bases and 0 bases, in that order; junction bases with no gene match: 6. The germline V gene has CDR1 MNHEY and CDR2 SVGEGT. The CDR3 loop is CASTPGLAVAKNIQYF. CDR3 nucleotide sequence: TGTGCCAGCACCCCAGGACTAGCGGTAGCCAAAAACATTCAGTACTTC.

The chain uses TRBV6-2 or TRBV6-3 and TRBJ2-1, with D uncertain. Germline V gives CDR1 MNHEY, CDR2 SVGEGT. The CDR3 sequence is 11 residues long. Trimming cost V 0 bases and J 14 bases, with 8 bases left between them. CDR3 loop: CASSYSSVEFF. Written as DNA, the CDR3 is TGTGCCAGCAGTTACTCGAGTGTGGAGTTCTTC.

The chain couples TRBV19 to TRBJ1-3; D is possibly TRBD1 (6 bases). Trimming left V 6 bases short and J 0 bases short, with 12 bases between. Per germline, CDR1 LNHDA and CDR2 SQIVND (reference sequence). CDR3 size: 15 residues. The CDR3 loop is CASSPTGRSGNTIYF. The CDR3 DNA reads TGTGCCAGTAGCCCTACAGGGCGCTCTGGAAACACCATATATTTT.

Points on this clone: Different DNA sequences within this sample yield the same CDR3. This chain connects TRBV5-1 to TRBJ1-1; no firm D call. The CDR3 is 14 residues long. Per the germline V gene, CDR1 is SGHRS and CDR2 is YFSETQ. Trimming pared 0 bases from V and 3 bases from J, leaving 9 bases between. The CDR3 DNA reads TGCGCCAGCAGCTTGGCAGGCGGGGACACTGAAGCTTTCTTT. The encoded protein is CASSLAGGDTEAFF. Drawing the rest from reference TRBV5-1 and TRBJ1-1, the complete variable domain is KAGVTQTPRYLIKTRGQQVTLSCSPISGHRSVSWYQQTPGQGLQFLFEYFSETQRNKGNFPGRFSGRQFSNSRSEMNVSTLELGDSALYLCASSLAGGDTEAFFGQGTRLTVV.

This chain links TRBV28 with TRBJ1-1, with D tentatively TRBD1 (5 bases). This CDR3 has 15 residues. Trimming cost V 10 bases and J 1 base, with 19 bases left between them. CDR1 and CDR2 from the germline V gene are MDHEN and SYDVKM. The CDR3 coding sequence is TGTGCCACCCTTTCGGCAGGGAGGGGGAACACTGAAGCTTTCTTT. Translating gives CATLSAGRGNTEAFF.

This clone has only one observation. The V gene is TRBV9, the J gene TRBJ1-1; D is uncertain. From germline, CDR1 is SGDLS and CDR2 YYNGEE. The CDR3 length is 12 residues. V was trimmed by 4 bases and J by 6 bases, leaving 10 bases between them. The CDR3 DNA is TGTGCCAGCAGCTCGGGGAAGGCTGAAGCTTTCTTT. Translation gives CASSSGKAEAFF. Full variable domain (missing parts from reference TRBV9 and TRBJ1-1): DSGVTQTPKHLITATGQRVTLRCSPRSGDLSVYWYQQSLDQGLQFLIQYYNGEERAKGNILERFSAQQFPDLHSELNLSSLELGDSALYFCASSSGKAEAFFGQGTRLTVV.

V gene TRBV18 combines with J gene TRBJ2-7; TRBD2 matches at 9 bases. CDR1 is KGHSH and CDR2 is LQKENI in the germline V gene. After removal of 5 bases from V and 2 bases from J, the junction contained 4 bases not matched to a gene. The CDR3 length is 14 residues. The CDR3 DNA reads as TGTGCCAGCTCATCGACTAGCGGAACCTACGAGCAGTACTTC. Protein sequence: CASSSTSGTYEQYF. The full variable domain, rest sourced from reference TRBV18 and TRBJ2-7, is NAGVMQNPRHLVRRRGQEARLRCSPMKGHSHVYWYRQLPEEGLKFMVYLQKENIIDESGMPKERFSAEFPKEGPSILRIQQVVRGDSAAYFCASSSTSGTYEQYFGPGTRLTVT.

The genes are TRBV4-2 and TRBJ1-2; no firm D call. The CDR3 spans 16 residues. V gave up 1 base and J gave up 4 bases, with 16 bases separating them. CDR1 is LGHNA, CDR2 YNFKEQ, per germline. The CDR3: CASSQVVADASYGYTF. CDR3 DNA sequence: TGTGCCAGCAGCCAAGTTGTAGCGGACGCAAGCTATGGCTACACCTTC.